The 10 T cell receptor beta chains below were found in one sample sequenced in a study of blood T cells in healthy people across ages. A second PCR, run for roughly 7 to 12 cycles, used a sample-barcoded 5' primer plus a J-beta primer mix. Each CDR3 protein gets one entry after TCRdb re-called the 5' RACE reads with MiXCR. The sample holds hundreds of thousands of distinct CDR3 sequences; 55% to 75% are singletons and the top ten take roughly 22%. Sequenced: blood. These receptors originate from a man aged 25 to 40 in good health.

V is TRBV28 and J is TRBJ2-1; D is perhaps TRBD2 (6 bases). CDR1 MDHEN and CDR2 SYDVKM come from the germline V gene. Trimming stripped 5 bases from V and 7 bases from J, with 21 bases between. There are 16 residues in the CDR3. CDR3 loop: CASSGSSDPRRNEQFF. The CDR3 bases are TGTGCCAGCAGTGGGTCTAGCGACCCGCGCCGGAATGAGCAGTTCTTC.

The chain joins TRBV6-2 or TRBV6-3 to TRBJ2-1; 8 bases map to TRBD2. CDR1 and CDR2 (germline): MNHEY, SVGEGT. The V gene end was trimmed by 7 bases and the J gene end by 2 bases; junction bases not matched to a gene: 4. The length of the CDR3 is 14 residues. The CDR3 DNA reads TGTGCCAGCACCCGGGAGGGGGCCTACAATGAGCAGTTCTTC. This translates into CASTREGAYNEQFF.

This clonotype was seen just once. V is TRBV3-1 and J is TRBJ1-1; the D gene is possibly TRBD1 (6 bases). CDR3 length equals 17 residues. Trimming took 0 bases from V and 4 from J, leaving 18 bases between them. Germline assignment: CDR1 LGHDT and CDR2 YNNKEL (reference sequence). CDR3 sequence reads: CASSQDHPMGGGTEAFF. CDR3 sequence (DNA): TGTGCCAGCAGCCAAGATCACCCGATGGGAGGGGGCACTGAAGCTTTCTTT. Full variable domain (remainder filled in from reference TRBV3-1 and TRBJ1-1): DTAVSQTPKYLVTQMGNDKSIKCEQNLGHDTMYWYKQDSKKFLKIMFSYNNKELIINETVPNRFSPKSPDKAHLNLHINSLELGDSAVYFCASSQDHPMGGGTEAFFGQGTRLTVV.

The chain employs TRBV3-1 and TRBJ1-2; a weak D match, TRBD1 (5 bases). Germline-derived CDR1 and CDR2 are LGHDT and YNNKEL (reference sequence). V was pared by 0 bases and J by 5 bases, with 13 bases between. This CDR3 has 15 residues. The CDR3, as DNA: TGTGCCAGCAGCCAAGATGATGGGGCTGGATATGGCTACACCTTC. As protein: CASSQDDGAGYGYTF.

CDR3 sequence reads: CSARDLRGGSYEQYF. The CDR3, as DNA: TGCAGTGCTAGAGATCTGCGGGGGGGCTCGTACGAGCAGTACTTC. This sequence joins TRBV20-1 and TRBJ2-7; 9 positions agree with TRBD2. The V segment lost 0 bases and the J segment 4 bases; nucleotides outside the gene matches: 7. This CDR3 is 15 amino acids long. The V gene's germline CDR1 is DFQATT and CDR2 SNEGSKA (reference sequence).

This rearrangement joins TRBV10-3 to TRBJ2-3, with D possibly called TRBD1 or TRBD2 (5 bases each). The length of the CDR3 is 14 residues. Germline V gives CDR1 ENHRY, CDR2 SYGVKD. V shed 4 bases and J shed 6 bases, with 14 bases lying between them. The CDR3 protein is CAISGLAGRDTQYF. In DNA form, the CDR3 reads TGTGCCATCAGTGGGCTAGCAGGGCGGGATACGCAGTATTTT.

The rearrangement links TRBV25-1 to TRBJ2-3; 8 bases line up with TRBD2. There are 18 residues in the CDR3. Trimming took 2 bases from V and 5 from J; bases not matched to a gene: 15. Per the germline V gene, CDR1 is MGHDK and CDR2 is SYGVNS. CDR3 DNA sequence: TGTGCCAGCAGTGAAAGTCAAGCGGGGGCGACCTCCGGAGATACGCAGTATTTT. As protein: CASSESQAGATSGDTQYF.

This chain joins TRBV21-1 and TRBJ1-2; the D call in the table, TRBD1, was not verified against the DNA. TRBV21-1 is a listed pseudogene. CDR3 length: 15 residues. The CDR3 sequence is CASSKVVGRGDGYTF. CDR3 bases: TGTGCCAGCAGCAAAGTAGTAGGCAGGGGAGATGGCTACACCTTC.

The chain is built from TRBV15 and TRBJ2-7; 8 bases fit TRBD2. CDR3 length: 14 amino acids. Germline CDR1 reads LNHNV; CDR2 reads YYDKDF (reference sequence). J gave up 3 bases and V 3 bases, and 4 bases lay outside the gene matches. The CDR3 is CATSRGLDDYEQYF. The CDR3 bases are TGTGCCACCAGCAGGGGACTAGATGACTACGAGCAGTACTTC.

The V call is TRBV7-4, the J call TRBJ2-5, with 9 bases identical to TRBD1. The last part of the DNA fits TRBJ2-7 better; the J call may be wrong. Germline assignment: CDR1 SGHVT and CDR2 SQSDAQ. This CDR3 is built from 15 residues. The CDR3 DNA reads TGTGCCAGCAACCTCGAACCGGGACAGGGCGACGAGCAGTACTTC. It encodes CASNLEPGQGDEQYF.